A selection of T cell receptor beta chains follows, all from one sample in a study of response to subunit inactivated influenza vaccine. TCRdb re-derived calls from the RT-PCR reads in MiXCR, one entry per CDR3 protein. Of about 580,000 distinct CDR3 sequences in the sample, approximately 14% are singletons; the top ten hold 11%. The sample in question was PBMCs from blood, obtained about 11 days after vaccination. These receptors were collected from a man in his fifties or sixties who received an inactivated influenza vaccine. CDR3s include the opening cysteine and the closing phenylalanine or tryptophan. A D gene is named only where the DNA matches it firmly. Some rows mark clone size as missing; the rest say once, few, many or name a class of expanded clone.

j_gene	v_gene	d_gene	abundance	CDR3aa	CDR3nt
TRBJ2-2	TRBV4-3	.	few	CASSQVGNTGELFF	TGCGCCAGCAGCCAAGTTGGGAACACCGGGGAGCTGTTTTTT
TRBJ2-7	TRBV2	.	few	CASSERGVSFHEQYF	TGTGCCAGCAGTGAAAGGGGGGTGTCATTCCACGAGCAGTACTTC
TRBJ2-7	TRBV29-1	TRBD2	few	CSVQTSGTTYEQYF	TGCAGCGTCCAGACTAGCGGGACGACCTACGAGCAGTACTTC
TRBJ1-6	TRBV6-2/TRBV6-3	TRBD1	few	CASTSDRGGGSPLHF	TGTGCCAGCACCTCGGACAGGGGAGGAGGTTCACCCCTCCACTTT
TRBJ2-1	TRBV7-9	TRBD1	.	CASSLRALQGNNEQFF	TGTGCCAGCAGCTTACGGGCACTACAGGGGAACAATGAGCAGTTCTTC
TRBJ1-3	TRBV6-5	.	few	CATSSSGNTIYF	TGTGCCACCTCAAGCTCTGGAAACACCATATATTTT
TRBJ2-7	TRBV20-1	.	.	CSARSSLASYEQYF	TGCAGTGCTAGATCGTCCCTCGCAAGCTACGAGCAGTACTTC
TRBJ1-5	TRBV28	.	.	CASSSNHPQHF	TGTGCCAGCAGTAGCAATCACCCCCAGCATTTT
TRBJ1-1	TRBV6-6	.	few	CASSHRFDTEAFF	TGTGCCAGCAGCCACAGGTTCGACACTGAAGCTTTCTTT
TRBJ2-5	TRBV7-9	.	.	CASSFAWGQETQYF	TGTGCCAGCAGCTTCGCGTGGGGACAAGAGACCCAGTACTTC
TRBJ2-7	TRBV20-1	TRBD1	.	CSARQTPGTGRGYEQYF	TGCAGTGCGAGACAAACCCCCGGGACAGGGCGGGGCTACGAGCAGTACTTC
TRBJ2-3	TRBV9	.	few	CASSVGTGPDTQYF	TGTGCCAGCAGCGTAGGCACAGGGCCAGATACGCAGTATTTT
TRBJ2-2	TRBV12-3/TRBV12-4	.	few	CASSQGTMNTGELFF	TGTGCCAGCAGTCAAGGGACAATGAACACCGGGGAGCTGTTTTTT
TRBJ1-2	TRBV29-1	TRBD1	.	CSVGQGMDGYTF	TGCAGCGTCGGACAGGGGATGGATGGCTACACCTTC
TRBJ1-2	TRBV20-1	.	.	CSARLARGSYGYTF	TGCAGTGCTAGGTTGGCGAGAGGAAGCTATGGCTACACCTTC
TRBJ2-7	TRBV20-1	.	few	CSARDMNGGPPPYEQYF	TGCAGTGCTAGAGATATGAACGGGGGCCCTCCCCCCTACGAGCAGTACTTC
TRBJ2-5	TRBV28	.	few	CASSFPSAVLSQETQYF	TGTGCCAGCAGTTTCCCCTCGGCAGTACTCTCCCAAGAGACCCAGTACTTC
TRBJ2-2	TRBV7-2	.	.	CASSLASGDIGELFF	TGTGCCAGCAGCTTAGCTTCGGGGGACATCGGGGAGCTGTTTTTT
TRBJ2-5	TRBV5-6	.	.	CASSSVRGTETQYF	TGTGCCAGCAGCTCGGTCCGGGGGACGGAGACCCAGTACTTC
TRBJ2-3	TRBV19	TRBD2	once	CASSMRGRSGRADDTQYF	TGTGCCAGTAGTATGAGGGGGCGTAGCGGGAGGGCCGACGATACGCAGTATTTT
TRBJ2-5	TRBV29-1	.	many	CSVQGSETQYF	TGCAGCGTTCAAGGGTCAGAGACCCAGTACTTC
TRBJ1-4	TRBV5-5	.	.	CASSLGIATNEKLFF	TGTGCCAGCAGCTTGGGTATCGCAACTAATGAAAAACTGTTTTTT
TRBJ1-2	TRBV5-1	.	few	CASSSNLDSGYTF	TGCGCCAGCAGCTCGAACCTCGACAGTGGCTACACCTTC
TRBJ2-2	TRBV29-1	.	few	CSVPLTGELFF	TGCAGCGTTCCCCTTACCGGGGAGCTGTTTTTT
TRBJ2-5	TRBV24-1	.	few	CATSDTVPETQYF	TGTGCCACCAGTGATACCGTACCGGAGACCCAGTACTTC
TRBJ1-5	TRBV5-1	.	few	CASSLAGTHDQPQHF	TGCGCCAGCAGCTTGGCCGGGACACACGATCAGCCCCAGCATTTT
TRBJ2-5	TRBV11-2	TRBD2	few	CASSLAASGGLETQYF	TGTGCCAGCAGCTTAGCCGCGTCGGGGGGGTTAGAGACCCAGTACTTC
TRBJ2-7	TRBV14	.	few	CASSQERVAYEQYF	TGTGCCAGCAGCCAAGAACGGGTAGCCTACGAGCAGTACTTC
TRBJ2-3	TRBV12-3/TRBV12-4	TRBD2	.	CASSLVVPSGLEDTQYF	TGTGCCAGCAGTTTAGTGGTTCCTAGCGGGCTGGAAGATACGCAGTATTTT
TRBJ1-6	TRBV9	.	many	CASSVRPETKAYNSPLHF	TGTGCCAGCAGCGTAAGGCCTGAGACAAAAGCCTATAATTCACCCCTCCACTTT
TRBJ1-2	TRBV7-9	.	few	CASSLARSSNYGYTF	TGTGCCAGCAGCTTAGCTCGCAGCTCTAACTATGGCTACACCTTC
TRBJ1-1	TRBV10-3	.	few	CAISPDSRTEAFF	TGTGCCATCAGTCCGGACAGTAGGACTGAAGCTTTCTTT
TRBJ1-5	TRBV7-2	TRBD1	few	CASSLVGGQLNQPQHF	TGTGCCAGCAGCTTAGTAGGGGGACAGTTAAATCAGCCCCAGCATTTT